Following are 8 T cell receptor beta chains from one sample sequenced in a study of blood T cell repertoires in COVID-19. Some clones are missing from TCRdb's copy, which holds only in-frame ones; the method was immunoSEQ multiplex PCR. Of 50,000 or so clones in the sample, under 85% were seen once. Sequencing was carried out using peripheral blood. The source of these receptors is a man aged 35 to 55 with acute or convalescent COVID-19.

The chain uses TRBV29-1 and TRBJ1-2, with D uncertain. Germline-derived CDR1 and CDR2 are SQVTM and ANQGSEA. This CDR3 contains 12 residues. V was cut by 3 bases and J by 5 bases, with 10 bases left in between. CDR3 in DNA: TGCAGCGTTGAGCTTGGGCTATATGGCTACACCTTC. This translates into CSVELGLYGYTF.

The chain carries TRBV12-3 or TRBV12-4 and TRBJ2-4; no reliable D call. This CDR3 comprises 12 residues. The V end lost 4 bases, the J end lost 11 bases, and 12 bases lay between the germline ends. In DNA, the CDR3 is TGTGCCAGCAGTTCCGGCGAGGTTCTTCAGTACTTC. Protein: CASSSGEVLQYF.

J is TRBJ2-7 and V is TRBV6-6, with 7 bases fitting TRBD1. This CDR3 comprises 12 residues. V shed 5 bases and J 3 bases; nucleotides not matched to a gene: 1. Germline V gene data show CDR1 as MNHNY and CDR2 as SVGAGI (reference sequence). The CDR3 is CASSRQGYEQYV. CDR3 bases: TGTGCCAGCAGTAGACAGGGCTACGAGCAGTACGTC.

The CDR3 nucleotides read TGTGCCAGCAGTTTGGCAGGGGGAAAGGAAAAACTGTTTTTT. Translating gives CASSLAGGKEKLFF. The V call is TRBV27, the J call TRBJ1-4; 7 bases fit TRBD1. Per germline, CDR1 MNHEY and CDR2 SMNVEV (reference sequence). The V and J ends lost 3 bases and 8 bases, in that order; junction bases with no gene match: 6. The length of the CDR3 is 14 residues.

The chain employs TRBV24-1 and TRBJ2-2; TRBD2 might be the D (7 bases). V lost 6 bases, J lost 6 bases, and 22 bases lay in between. The CDR3 runs to 17 residues. Germline CDR1 is KGHDR and CDR2 is SFDVKD. CDR3 amino acids: CATSHAPVGGAPGELFF. CDR3 sequence (DNA): TGTGCCACCAGTCACGCCCCAGTGGGGGGGGCGCCCGGGGAGCTGTTTTTT.

The V gene is TRBV30, the J gene TRBJ1-1; D might be TRBD1 (5 bases). The CDR3 loop spans 13 amino acids. V was cut by 3 bases and J by 4 bases, with 12 bases left in between. Germline loops: CDR1 GTSNPN, CDR2 SVGIG (reference sequence). Written as DNA, the CDR3 is TGTGCCTGGAGAGGGGAGGTAGGCACTGAAGCTTTCTTT. Its protein product is CAWRGEVGTEAFF.

The chain couples TRBV5-6 to TRBJ2-5; 9 bases line up with TRBD1. V dropped 4 bases and J dropped 9; count of bases not matched to a gene: 16. Germline CDR1 is SGHDT and CDR2 is YYEEEE. CDR3 length equals 16 residues. The CDR3 DNA reads TGTGCCAGCAGCGCACAGGGACAGGGCGTACCGGGGGCCCAGTACTTC. This translates into CASSAQGQGVPGAQYF.

This clone was detected only once. The rearrangement uses TRBV27 and TRBJ1-6; TRBD1 matches at 7 bases. Germline V gene data show CDR1 as MNHEY and CDR2 as SMNVEV (reference sequence). This CDR3 has 14 amino acids. Losses at the gene ends were 6 bases for V and 9 bases for J; bases not matched to a gene: 8. The CDR3: CASRPGTDASPLHF. The CDR3 bases are TGTGCCAGCAGGCCCGGGACAGATGCTTCACCCCTCCACTTT.